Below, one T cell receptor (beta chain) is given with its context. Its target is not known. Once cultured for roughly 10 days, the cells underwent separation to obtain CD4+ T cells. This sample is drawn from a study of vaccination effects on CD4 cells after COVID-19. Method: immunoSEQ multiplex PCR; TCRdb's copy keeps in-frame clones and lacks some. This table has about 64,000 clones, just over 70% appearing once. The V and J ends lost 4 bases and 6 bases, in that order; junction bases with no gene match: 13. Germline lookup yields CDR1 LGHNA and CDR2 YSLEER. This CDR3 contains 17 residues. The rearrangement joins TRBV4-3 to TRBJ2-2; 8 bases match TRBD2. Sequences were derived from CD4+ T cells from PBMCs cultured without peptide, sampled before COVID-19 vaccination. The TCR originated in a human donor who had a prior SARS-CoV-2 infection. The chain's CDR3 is CASSPQRETLVPGELFF. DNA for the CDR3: TGCGCCAGCAGCCCCCAGCGGGAGACTTTGGTGCCCGGGGAGCTGTTTTTT.